This T cell receptor beta chain was captured by sequencing in a study of blood T cell repertoires in COVID-19 (dated by TCRdb to the early 2020s). Looking at the study overall: Collaborator samples came from the United States, Italy and Spain and covered acute and convalescent phases of COVID-19. The samples were drawn from the first 160 participants of the ongoing ImmuneRACE study and from roughly 1,300 subjects provided by 6 global collaborators. HLA class I and class II types, where available, came from metadata supplied by the sample provider rather than from assay-based typing. The prospective study material was composed of cDNA or gDNA derived from T cells, B-cell-depleted T cells, or PBMCs. Nearly every sample came with metadata listing a de-identified subject ID, COVID-19 status, age in years and sex. Subjects who had been exposed to COVID-19, were actively infected with it, or had recovered from it provided the deeply sampled blood TCRbeta repertoires that made up the dataset. A freely available public database, intended as a resource for researchers studying the immune response to SARS-CoV-2, is where the repertoires were released. The investigation overall reported the following: How much clinical and demographic metadata was included differed by source and by participant, and the metadata was provided uncurated.

TCRbeta CDR3 regions were amplified from genomic DNA using the immunoSEQ Assay, a bias-controlled multiplex PCR. The study's processing was this. Nucleated cell counts per sample were estimated from amplification of reference gene primers within the assay. Sequence reads were collapsed and filtered to measure the absolute abundance of every unique TCRbeta CDR3 rearrangement. For each sample, productive Simpson clonality was calculated as the square root of Simpson's diversity index over productive rearrangements. The table was pulled from immuneACCESS by TCRdb, which kept in-frame rearrangements only. Such tables lose some clones; where checked, under half of the loss comes from unresolved V genes, and the rest has no known cause. D and trimming come from the DNA, and the V and J calls and clone size come from that table. The sample table contains approximately 270,000 clones; only one count was recorded for approximately 83% of them. Of the sample, 11% falls within the top ten clones.

The collaborating institutions used their own protocols to collect whole blood in K2EDTA tubes. For TCRbeta analysis, collaborators shipped samples in one of three forms: frozen whole blood, isolated PBMCs, or DNA extracted from either of those sample types. In its sample, this clone was seen once. The antigen it binds to is not known. There are no base qualities to consult, and no much larger clone falls within one base. The CDR3 contains 13 residues, cysteine and phenylalanine counted. Only the CDR3 portion is preserved as DNA: 39 bases, with reading frame beginning at the first base. Trimmed from V: 6 bases; trimmed from J: 5 bases; junction bases lacking a gene match: 2.

This chain is built from TRBV12-3 or TRBV12-4 and TRBJ1-2; TRBD1 lines up with 11 middle nucleotides. Source material: peripheral blood. The TCR was taken from a woman in her sixties or seventies with acute or convalescent COVID-19. The DNA reads as follows: TGTGCCAGCAGGAGGGACAGGGGGTATGGCTACACCTTC. This translates into CASRRDRGYGYTF.